This section outlines one T cell receptor beta chain sequence together with its context. Assay: immunoSEQ multiplex PCR; the TCRdb copy retains only in-frame clones and omits some. This table holds about 92,000 clones, about 92% found once. The sample belongs to a study of T cell changes during pregnancy in multiple sclerosis. The CDR3 runs to 12 residues. Trimming left V 4 bases short and J 7 bases short, with 8 bases between. Germline V lookup: CDR1 SGHVS, CDR2 FQNEAQ. The sample here was peripheral blood, taken in the first trimester of pregnancy. The origin of this receptor is a female donor with multiple sclerosis, enrolled in a pregnancy study. J is TRBJ2-1 and V is TRBV7-8; tentative D call: TRBD2 (5 bases). CDR3 sequence (DNA): TGTGCCAGCAGCTCGAGCGGTAATGAGCAGTTCTTC. This translates into CASSSSGNEQFF.